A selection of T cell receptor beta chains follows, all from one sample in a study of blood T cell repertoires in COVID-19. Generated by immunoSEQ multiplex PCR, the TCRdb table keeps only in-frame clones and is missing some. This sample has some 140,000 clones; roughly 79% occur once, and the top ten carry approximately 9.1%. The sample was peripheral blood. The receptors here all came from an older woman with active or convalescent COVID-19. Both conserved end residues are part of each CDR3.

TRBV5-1,CASSFPSTDTQYF
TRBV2,CASTTDGSSGANVLTF
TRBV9,CASSAGRGGNTIYF
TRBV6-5,CASSLTSGSPDTQYF
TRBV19,CASKPPGLSMETQYF
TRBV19,CASRRRGAGANVLTF
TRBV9,CASSVSLGTIYNEQFF
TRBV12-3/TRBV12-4,CASKLEIYGYTF
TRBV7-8,CASSPGQNVFSNQPQHF
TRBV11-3,CASSLFSGVNEQFF
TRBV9,CASSVGGGAVGNEQFF
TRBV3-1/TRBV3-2,CASSQDLNTGELFF
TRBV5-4,CASSRDSAAGNEQFF
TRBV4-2,CASSQDMGGGYGYTF
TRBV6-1,CASSEVWGDTEAFF
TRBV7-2,CASSPGVIETQYF
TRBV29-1,CSVEEEIEAFF
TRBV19,CAISGGADYNEQFF
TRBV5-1,CASSLRDSPYEQYF
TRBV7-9,CASSLGLAGGYEQFF
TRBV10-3,CAISEQGTWEQYF
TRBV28,CASIAGTVISGNTIYF
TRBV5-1,CASSFPGNSNQPQHF
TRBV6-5,CASRRTDRATEAFF
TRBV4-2,CASSQDTAGPSYGELFF
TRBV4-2,CASSQDATSGTGELFF
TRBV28,CASIPQGANQPQHF
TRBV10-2,CASSEPLLGYTEAFF
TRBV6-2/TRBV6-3,CASSLLAGEADTQYF
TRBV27,CASSPTGLTEAFF
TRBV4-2,CASSQDQRGEQFF
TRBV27,CASSSDRGNYGYTF
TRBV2,CASREPGHRASSYEQYF
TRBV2,CASSWSGPEGAEAFF